A single T cell receptor beta chain is shown here with its context. The antigen is not known. The sample originates from a study of T-cell reconstitution after alpha-beta-depleted transplantation in children. Study-wide results and caveats: In some patients, recipient T cells and intrathymic progenitors surviving conditioning explained high day-60 diversity. Newly generated T cells supplied most T-cell counts and diversity one year post-transplant. By about two months after transplant, alpha-beta T cells reportedly arose from several hundred graft clones that had expanded.

Researchers prepared the TCRbeta library using unique molecular identifiers, the study reports. TCRdb re-analysed the PCR reads in MiXCR, keeping a single row per CDR3 protein. The sample has around 300,000 distinct CDR3 sequences, over 20% seen once. Germline-derived CDR1 and CDR2 are SGHRS and YFSETQ. Deletions cut 5 bases from V and 4 bases from J, with 6 bases between. The length of the CDR3 is 12 residues. The receptor's source is a male patient aged 10 to 17 who had a stem cell transplant for acute lymphoblastic leukemia, so the T cells may come from the graft donor. V and J are TRBV5-1 and TRBJ2-2, with no clear D. The sequencing here drew on PBMCs, mostly from graft donor cells, taken 180 days after TCRalphabeta/CD19-depleted stem cell transplant. CDR3 in amino acids: CASRISTGELFF. Here the CDR3 DNA reads TGCGCCAGCAGAATAAGCACCGGGGAGCTGTTTTTT.